The next 24 T cell receptor beta chains were all read from a single sample in a study of blood T cell repertoires in COVID-19. Libraries were prepared by immunoSEQ multiplex PCR; TCRdb keeps only in-frame clonotypes and omits some of them. The sample consists of around 210,000 clones, around 92% of them appearing once. The sequenced sample was PBMCs or T cells enriched from blood (not recorded which). These receptors were obtained from a young woman who had recovered from COVID-19.

The V gene is TRBV12-3 or TRBV12-4, the J gene TRBJ1-1, with D possibly matching TRBD1 (6 bases). The ends were cut back, 3 bases at V and 11 bases at J, with 10 bases in the middle. CDR3 length: 11 residues. The CDR3: CASSFRGPAFF. CDR3 in DNA: TGTGCCAGCAGTTTCAGGGGACCGGCTTTCTTT.

The chain carries TRBV4-2 and TRBJ2-7, with D tentatively TRBD2 (6 bases). The CDR3 has 18 residues. Per germline, CDR1 LGHNA and CDR2 YNFKEQ. V was cut by 0 bases and J by 5 bases, with 23 bases left in between. The CDR3 DNA sequence: TGTGCCAGCAGCCAAGAACGTGGGGCGGGACTCTTAAGCCACGAGCAGTACTTC. Encoded protein: CASSQERGAGLLSHEQYF.

This chain uses TRBV4-1 with TRBJ1-1, with D possibly being TRBD1 (5 bases). CDR1 and CDR2 from the germline V gene are MGHRA and YSYEKL. Trimming shortened V by 0 bases and J by 11 bases, and 16 bases separated the two germline ends. The CDR3 contains 14 residues. Here the CDR3 reads CASSQDLRDFEAFF. CDR3 in DNA: TGCGCCAGCAGCCAAGATTTGAGGGACTTCGAGGCTTTCTTT.

This clone was picked up one time. V gene TRBV27 combines with J gene TRBJ1-2; 8 bases are a match to TRBD1. The V segment lost 3 bases and the J segment 8 bases; nucleotides outside the gene matches: 17. The CDR3 is 17 residues long. The germline CDR1 and CDR2 sequences are MNHEY and SMNVEV (reference sequence). CDR3 region: CASSFHGTGSLGEGYTF. The CDR3 DNA reads as TGTGCCAGCAGTTTTCACGGGACAGGTTCTCTAGGCGAGGGCTACACCTTC.

The gene calls are TRBV6-5 and TRBJ2-7; no reliable D call. The V and J ends lost 7 bases and 4 bases respectively, with 11 bases between them. This CDR3 is built from 12 residues. Germline CDR1 MNHEY, CDR2 SVGAGI. CDR3 bases: TGTGCCAGCACCTCTACCCTATACGAGCAGTACTTC. Its protein product is CASTSTLYEQYF.

This chain connects TRBV10-3 to TRBJ1-4; D unresolved. CDR3 length: 13 residues. The germline V gene has CDR1 ENHRY and CDR2 SYGVKD. V gave up 3 bases and J gave up 10 bases, with 12 bases separating them. CDR3 nucleotide sequence: TGTGCCATCAGTGAATCCGGAGGTGCAAAACTGTTTTTT. It is translated as CAISESGGAKLFF.

The CDR3 loop reads CASSRSSYEQYF. The CDR3 nucleotides are TGTGCCAGCAGTCGCAGCTCCTACGAGCAGTACTTC. The gene calls are TRBV12-3 or TRBV12-4 and TRBJ2-7; no reliable D call. Trimming cost V 5 bases and J 0 bases, with 5 bases left between them. CDR3 size: 12 residues.

This chain uses TRBV30 with TRBJ2-3; 7 bases match TRBD1. Losses at the gene ends were 5 bases for V and 1 base for J; bases not matched to a gene: 12. Germline V gene data show CDR1 as GTSNPN and CDR2 as SVGIG (reference sequence). The CDR3 covers 16 residues. The CDR3 region has the DNA TGTGCCTGGGGATCGACAGGGCCCCCTGGCACAGATACGCAGTATTTT. Translated: CAWGSTGPPGTDTQYF.

J is TRBJ2-2 and V is TRBV19; D might be TRBD1 (5 bases). Germline V lookup: CDR1 LNHDA, CDR2 SQIVND (reference sequence). This CDR3 is built from 15 residues. V lost 6 bases, J lost 5 bases, and 16 bases lay in between. The CDR3 loop reads CASSSHRQLTGELFF. For the CDR3, the DNA is TGTGCCAGTAGCAGTCACAGGCAGCTAACCGGGGAGCTGTTTTTT.

This chain uses TRBV5-4 with TRBJ1-4; 9 positions agree with TRBD1. The ends lost 0 bases at V and 8 bases at J; junction bases unmatched: 5. This CDR3 is built from 15 residues. The germline V gene has CDR1 SGHNT and CDR2 YYREEE (reference sequence). CDR3 sequence: CASSLGTGVREKLFF. The CDR3 DNA is TGTGCCAGCAGCTTGGGGACAGGGGTCCGGGAAAAACTGTTTTTT.

The V gene is TRBV7-9, the J gene TRBJ2-7; perhaps TRBD1 as D (5 bases). Germline CDR1 reads SEHNR; CDR2 reads FQNEAQ (reference sequence). The germline V and J ends were trimmed by 5 bases and 5 bases, with 16 bases remaining between them. This CDR3 spans 14 amino acids. CDR3 DNA: TGTGCCAGCAGCCGCTCAGGGCAGAACCACGAGCAGTACTTC. Translated: CASSRSGQNHEQYF.

The J gene is TRBJ2-2, the V gene TRBV6-5; D perhaps matches TRBD1 (6 bases). This CDR3 contains 15 residues. Germline-derived CDR1 and CDR2 are MNHEY and SVGAGI. The V gene lost 0 bases and the J gene lost 2 bases, with 7 bases spanning the gap. CDR3 region: CASSYSGQNTGELFF. For the CDR3, the DNA is TGTGCCAGCAGTTACTCGGGACAAAACACCGGGGAGCTGTTTTTT.

This chain's CDR3 is CATSAADRVDEQYF. The CDR3 bases are TGTGCCACCAGTGCCGCGGACAGGGTGGACGAGCAGTACTTC. The chain recombines TRBV24-1 with TRBJ2-7; 8 bases match TRBD1. The CDR3 runs 14 residues. Germline trimming cut 5 bases from V and 5 bases from J; bases unmatched to any gene: 7. Looked up from germline, CDR1 is KGHDR and CDR2 is SFDVKD.

The rearrangement joins TRBV6-4 to TRBJ1-5; D not certain. V gave up 6 bases and J gave up 4 bases, with 10 bases separating them. The CDR3 is made up of 13 amino acids. CDR1 is MRHNA, CDR2 SNTAGT, per germline. CDR3 in DNA: TGTGCCAGCAGCGCCGAGGGAAATCAGCCCCAGCATTTT. This codes for CASSAEGNQPQHF.

The chain combines TRBV23-1 with TRBJ2-4; 8 bases align to TRBD1. TRBV23-1 is marked as an open reading frame, function uncertain. This CDR3 comprises 17 residues. V lost 3 bases and J lost 0; bases outside the gene matches: 7. CDR3 amino acids: CASSQPGQELAKNIQYF. CDR3 bases: TGCGCCAGCAGTCAGCCGGGACAGGAGTTAGCCAAAAACATTCAGTACTTC.

The chain is built from TRBV13 and TRBJ1-4; D is possibly TRBD1 (6 bases). Germline lookup yields CDR1 PRHDT and CDR2 FYEKMQ (reference sequence). Trimming left V 2 bases short and J 5 bases short, with 18 bases between. The CDR3 runs 17 residues. The CDR3 DNA reads as TGTGCCAGCAGCTTAAAGGGGGACGCCGGATCAAATGAAAAACTGTTTTTT. It encodes CASSLKGDAGSNEKLFF. Supplemented by reference TRBV13 and TRBJ1-4, the full variable domain reads AAGVIQSPRHLIKEKRETATLKCYPIPRHDTVYWYQQGPGQDPQFLISFYEKMQSDKGSIPDRFSAQQFSDYHSELNMSSLELGDSALYFCASSLKGDAGSNEKLFFGSGTQLSVL.

This chain links TRBV30 with TRBJ1-3; 7 bases map to TRBD1. The V gene's germline CDR1 is GTSNPN and CDR2 SVGIG (reference sequence). The CDR3 is 17 amino acids. J lost 3 bases, V lost 5 bases, and 16 bases had no gene match. CDR3: CAWRSDGQEALGNTIYF. For the CDR3, the DNA is TGTGCCTGGCGGTCTGACGGACAGGAAGCTCTTGGAAACACCATATATTTT.

This chain connects TRBV28 to TRBJ1-1, with D perhaps matching TRBD1 (5 bases). V was shortened by 1 base and J by 7 bases, with 7 bases between the two germline ends. This CDR3 contains 12 residues. Per the germline V gene, CDR1 is MDHEN and CDR2 is SYDVKM. The CDR3 spells CASSLSGLEAFF. CDR3 bases: TGTGCCAGCAGTTTATCAGGGCTTGAAGCTTTCTTT.

V and J are TRBV5-5 and TRBJ2-7; the D gene is possibly TRBD2 (6 bases). The CDR3 runs 13 residues. Germline V gene sequence: CDR1 SGHKS, CDR2 YYEKEE (reference sequence). V lost 5 bases to trimming and J lost 3 bases, with 12 bases between them. CDR3 bases: TGTGCCAGCAGTTCGGGACTGAGCTACGAGCAGTACTTC. Translating gives CASSSGLSYEQYF.

V gene TRBV5-5 combines with J gene TRBJ2-7, with D uncertain. The length of the CDR3 is 11 residues. Trimming removed 4 bases from V and 2 bases from J, with 4 bases in between. Per germline, CDR1 SGHKS and CDR2 YYEKEE (reference sequence). CDR3 DNA sequence: TGTGCCAGCAGCATTACCTACGAGCAGTACTTC. It yields the protein CASSITYEQYF. Together with reference TRBV5-5 and TRBJ2-7, the CDR3 gives the full variable domain: DAGVTQSPTHLIKTRGQQVTLRCSPISGHKSVSWYQQVLGQGPQFIFQYYEKEERGRGNFPDRFSARQFPNYSSELNVNALLLGDSALYLCASSITYEQYFGPGTRLTVT.

This clone was counted once. The chain couples TRBV5-4 to TRBJ2-2; 9 bases fit TRBD2. Germline V gene data show CDR1 as SGHNT and CDR2 as YYREEE (reference sequence). There are 17 residues in the CDR3. Trimming at V came to 0 bases and at J to 1 base, leaving 4 bases not matched to a gene. In nucleotides, the CDR3 is TGTGCCAGCAGCTTGGGCCTTAGCGGGAGGAACACCGGGGAGCTGTTTTTT. Encoded protein: CASSLGLSGRNTGELFF.

This chain links TRBV7-9 with TRBJ1-5; D gene unclear. V lost 5 bases and J lost 2, with 10 bases in between. The CDR3 extends over 14 amino acids. Germline CDR1 reads SEHNR; CDR2 reads FQNEAQ (reference sequence). DNA of the CDR3: TGTGCCAGCAGCCCGGGAGGAGGCAATCAGCCCCAGCATTTT. It specifies CASSPGGGNQPQHF.

The chain uses TRBV7-2 and TRBJ2-2, with TRBD1 identical over 9 bases. The junction had 10 bases not matched to a gene; V was cut back by 5 bases and J by 3 bases. The CDR3 loop spans 17 amino acids. Germline V gene data show CDR1 as SGHTA and CDR2 as FQGNSA. Here the CDR3 reads CASSHDLDRGYTGELFF. CDR3 in DNA: TGTGCCAGCAGCCATGATCTAGACAGGGGGTACACCGGGGAGCTGTTTTTT.

This rearrangement joins TRBV28 to TRBJ1-3; D is undetermined. The length of the CDR3 is 15 residues. Germline V lookup: CDR1 MDHEN, CDR2 SYDVKM. V lost 6 bases and J 0 bases, leaving 12 bases between the germline ends. This chain's CDR3 is CASSNRPASGNTIYF. The DNA for the CDR3 is TGTGCCAGCAGCAACAGACCGGCCTCTGGAAACACCATATATTTT.